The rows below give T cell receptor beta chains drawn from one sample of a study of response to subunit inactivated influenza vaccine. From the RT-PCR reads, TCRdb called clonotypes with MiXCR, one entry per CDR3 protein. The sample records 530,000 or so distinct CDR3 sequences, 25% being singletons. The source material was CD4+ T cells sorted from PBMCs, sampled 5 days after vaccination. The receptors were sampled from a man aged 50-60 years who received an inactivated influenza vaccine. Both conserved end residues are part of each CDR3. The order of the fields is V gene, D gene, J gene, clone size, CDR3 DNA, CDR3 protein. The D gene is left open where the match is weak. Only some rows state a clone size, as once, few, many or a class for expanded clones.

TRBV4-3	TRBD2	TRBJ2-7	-	TGCGCCAGCAGCCAAGAAAAGCGGGGGGCGGACGAGCAGTACTTC	CASSQEKRGADEQYF
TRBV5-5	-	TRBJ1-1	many	TGTGCCAGCAGCTTGGGGGTCGGACAGAACACTGAAGCTTTCTTT	CASSLGVGQNTEAFF
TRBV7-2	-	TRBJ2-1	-	TGTGCCAGCAGCTTATCAGGGGCAACCTCCTCCTACAATGAGCAGTTCTTC	CASSLSGATSSYNEQFF
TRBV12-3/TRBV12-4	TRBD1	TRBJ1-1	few	TGTGCCAGCAGGGGACAGGGGGACAAGGTGGGGAACACTGAAGCTTTCTTT	CASRGQGDKVGNTEAFF
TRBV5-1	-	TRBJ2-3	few	TGCGCCAGCAGCCGTTGGACAGCGACAGATACGCAGTATTTT	CASSRWTATDTQYF
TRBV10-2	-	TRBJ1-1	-	TGCGCCAGCTCGGGACGGGAGAACACTGAAGCTTTCTTT	CASSGRENTEAFF
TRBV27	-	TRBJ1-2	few	TGTGCCAGCAGCCTTTCACTTCCCAGGGGTCGTTCCCAAACCGACTATGGCTACACCTTC	CASSLSLPRGRSQTDYGYTF
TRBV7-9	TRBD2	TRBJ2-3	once	TGTGCCAGCAGCCCGGGGACTAGCGGGCCTTCACGAAATACGCAGTATTTT	CASSPGTSGPSRNTQYF
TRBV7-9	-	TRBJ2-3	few	TGTGCCAGTGGCACAGATACGCAGTATTTT	CASGTDTQYF
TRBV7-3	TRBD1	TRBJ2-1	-	TGTGCCAGCAGCCCGGACAGGGGAGGATGGAATGAGCAGTTCTTC	CASSPDRGGWNEQFF
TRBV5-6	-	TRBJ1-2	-	TGTGCCAGCAGCCCGCCGGGACTGCCTTATGGCTACACCTTC	CASSPPGLPYGYTF
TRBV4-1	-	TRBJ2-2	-	TGCGCCAGCAGCCAAGAGGTTCGGGTTTCAAACACCGGGGAGCTGTTTTTT	CASSQEVRVSNTGELFF
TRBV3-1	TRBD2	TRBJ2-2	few	TGTGCCAGCAGCCAGGGACTAGCGGGAGGGCACACCGGGGAGCTGTTTTTT	CASSQGLAGGHTGELFF
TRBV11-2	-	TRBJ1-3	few	TGTGCCAGCAGCTTAGAGCGGACCTCTGGAAACACCATATATTTT	CASSLERTSGNTIYF
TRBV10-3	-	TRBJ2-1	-	TGTGCCATCAGTGAAGCCCAGGCGAGCTCCTACAATGAGCAGTTCTTC	CAISEAQASSYNEQFF
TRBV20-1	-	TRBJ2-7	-	TGCAGTGCTAGAGCCCCGACTGTCTCCTACGAGCAGTACTTC	CSARAPTVSYEQYF
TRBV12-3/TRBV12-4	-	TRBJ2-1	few	TGTGCCAGCAGTTTACTCAGCGGGTCTTACAATGAGCAGTTCTTC	CASSLLSGSYNEQFF
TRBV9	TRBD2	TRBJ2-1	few	TGTGCCAGCAGCTTCGGACTAGCGGGATACAATGAGCAGTTCTTC	CASSFGLAGYNEQFF
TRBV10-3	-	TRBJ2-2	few	TGTGCCACCCGGACTGAATCGAACACCGGGGAGCTGTTTTTT	CATRTESNTGELFF
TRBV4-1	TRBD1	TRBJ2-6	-	TGCGCCAGCAGCCAAGGGACAGGGGCCGGGGCCAACGTCCTGACTTTC	CASSQGTGAGANVLTF
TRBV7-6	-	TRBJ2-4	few	TGTGCCAGCAGCCCACAGCGTGGAGGGCGGGGTCGGCACATTCAGTACTTC	CASSPQRGGRGRHIQYF
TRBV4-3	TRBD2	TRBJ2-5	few	TGCGCCAGCAGCCAAGATCGGCTAGCGGGACAAGAGACCCAGTACTTC	CASSQDRLAGQETQYF
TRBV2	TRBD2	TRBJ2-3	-	TGTGCCAGCAGTGAAGCGCAGGGACTAGCAGCTTATACGCAGTATTTT	CASSEAQGLAAYTQYF
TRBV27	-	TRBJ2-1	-	TGTGCCAGCCGGGCACGTACCTCCATCTACAATGAGCAGTTCTTC	CASRARTSIYNEQFF
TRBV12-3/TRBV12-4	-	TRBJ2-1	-	TGTGCCAGCAGTTTTTTAGGGAGGAGATACAATGAGCAGTTCTTC	CASSFLGRRYNEQFF
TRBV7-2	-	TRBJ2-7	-	TGTGCCAGCAGCTTAGAAAGTGCGACCGAGCAGTACTTC	CASSLESATEQYF
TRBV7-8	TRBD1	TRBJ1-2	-	TGTGCCAGCAGCTTCAGACAGGGTGGGATGGGAGGCTACACCTTC	CASSFRQGGMGGYTF
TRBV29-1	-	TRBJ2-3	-	TGCAGCGTTGTATCGGGGCAGGGGCTCACAGATACGCAGTATTTT	CSVVSGQGLTDTQYF
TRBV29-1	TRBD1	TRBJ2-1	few	TGCAGCGCCAGACAGGGGGGAGTAAATGAGCAGTTCTTC	CSARQGGVNEQFF
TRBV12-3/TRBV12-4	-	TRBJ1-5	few	TGTGCCAGCAGTTTGGTCGGCTTCCCAGATCAGCCCCAGCATTTT	CASSLVGFPDQPQHF
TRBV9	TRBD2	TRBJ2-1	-	TGTACCAGCAGCTTAAGGACTAGCGGGAGGTCGATGGATGAGCAGTTCTTC	CTSSLRTSGRSMDEQFF
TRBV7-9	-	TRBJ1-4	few	TGTGCCAGCAGCTTAGAGTCAGGGGCGTCTGAAAAACTGTTTTTT	CASSLESGASEKLFF
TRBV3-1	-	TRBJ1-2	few	TGTGCCAGCAGCCTTAGATCGGGCAGCTTATATGGCTACACCTTC	CASSLRSGSLYGYTF
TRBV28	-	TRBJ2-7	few	TGTGCCAGCAGTATGTCAGGGGGGATCTACGAGCAGTACTTC	CASSMSGGIYEQYF
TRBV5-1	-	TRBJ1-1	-	TGCGCCAGCGGCGACTCGGGCCCGGGTGGCACTGAAGCTTTCTTT	CASGDSGPGGTEAFF
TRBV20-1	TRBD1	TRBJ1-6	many	TGCAGTGCTCCGGGACAGGGGAAGATGTATTCACCCCTCCACTTT	CSAPGQGKMYSPLHF
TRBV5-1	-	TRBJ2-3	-	TGCGCCAGCAGCTTGGGAACTCTAGATACGCAGTATTTT	CASSLGTLDTQYF
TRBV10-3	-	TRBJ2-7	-	TGTGCCATCAGCCAAGCTGAAGGGGGAGTTAACGAGCAGTACTTC	CAISQAEGGVNEQYF
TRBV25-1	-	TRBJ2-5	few	TGTGCCAGCAGTCTACCGGGACCCACTTCGACCCAGTACTTC	CASSLPGPTSTQYF
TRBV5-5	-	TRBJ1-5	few	TGTGCCAGCAGCAGTCACGGCAGTAGCAATCAGCCCCAGCATTTT	CASSSHGSSNQPQHF
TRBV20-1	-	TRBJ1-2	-	TGCAGTGCTAGAGTAGACAGACGGGATGGCTACACCTTC	CSARVDRRDGYTF
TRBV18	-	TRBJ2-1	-	TGTGCCAGCTCACCAGGGACCGTCAGCTCCTACAATGAGCAGTTCTTC	CASSPGTVSSYNEQFF
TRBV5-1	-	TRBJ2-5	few	TGCGCCAGCAGCTTGACTAACCCGGTGGGGTCGGAGACCCAGTACTTC	CASSLTNPVGSETQYF
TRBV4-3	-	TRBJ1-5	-	TGCGCCAGCAGCCAAGATTACCAGGGCAATCAGCCCCAGCATTTT	CASSQDYQGNQPQHF
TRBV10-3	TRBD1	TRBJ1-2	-	TGTGCCATCAGCCGACAGGGGAACAATGGCTACACCTTC	CAISRQGNNGYTF
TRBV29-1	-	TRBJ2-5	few	TGCAGCGTCGGAGTCCCCCGAGAGACCCAGTACTTC	CSVGVPRETQYF